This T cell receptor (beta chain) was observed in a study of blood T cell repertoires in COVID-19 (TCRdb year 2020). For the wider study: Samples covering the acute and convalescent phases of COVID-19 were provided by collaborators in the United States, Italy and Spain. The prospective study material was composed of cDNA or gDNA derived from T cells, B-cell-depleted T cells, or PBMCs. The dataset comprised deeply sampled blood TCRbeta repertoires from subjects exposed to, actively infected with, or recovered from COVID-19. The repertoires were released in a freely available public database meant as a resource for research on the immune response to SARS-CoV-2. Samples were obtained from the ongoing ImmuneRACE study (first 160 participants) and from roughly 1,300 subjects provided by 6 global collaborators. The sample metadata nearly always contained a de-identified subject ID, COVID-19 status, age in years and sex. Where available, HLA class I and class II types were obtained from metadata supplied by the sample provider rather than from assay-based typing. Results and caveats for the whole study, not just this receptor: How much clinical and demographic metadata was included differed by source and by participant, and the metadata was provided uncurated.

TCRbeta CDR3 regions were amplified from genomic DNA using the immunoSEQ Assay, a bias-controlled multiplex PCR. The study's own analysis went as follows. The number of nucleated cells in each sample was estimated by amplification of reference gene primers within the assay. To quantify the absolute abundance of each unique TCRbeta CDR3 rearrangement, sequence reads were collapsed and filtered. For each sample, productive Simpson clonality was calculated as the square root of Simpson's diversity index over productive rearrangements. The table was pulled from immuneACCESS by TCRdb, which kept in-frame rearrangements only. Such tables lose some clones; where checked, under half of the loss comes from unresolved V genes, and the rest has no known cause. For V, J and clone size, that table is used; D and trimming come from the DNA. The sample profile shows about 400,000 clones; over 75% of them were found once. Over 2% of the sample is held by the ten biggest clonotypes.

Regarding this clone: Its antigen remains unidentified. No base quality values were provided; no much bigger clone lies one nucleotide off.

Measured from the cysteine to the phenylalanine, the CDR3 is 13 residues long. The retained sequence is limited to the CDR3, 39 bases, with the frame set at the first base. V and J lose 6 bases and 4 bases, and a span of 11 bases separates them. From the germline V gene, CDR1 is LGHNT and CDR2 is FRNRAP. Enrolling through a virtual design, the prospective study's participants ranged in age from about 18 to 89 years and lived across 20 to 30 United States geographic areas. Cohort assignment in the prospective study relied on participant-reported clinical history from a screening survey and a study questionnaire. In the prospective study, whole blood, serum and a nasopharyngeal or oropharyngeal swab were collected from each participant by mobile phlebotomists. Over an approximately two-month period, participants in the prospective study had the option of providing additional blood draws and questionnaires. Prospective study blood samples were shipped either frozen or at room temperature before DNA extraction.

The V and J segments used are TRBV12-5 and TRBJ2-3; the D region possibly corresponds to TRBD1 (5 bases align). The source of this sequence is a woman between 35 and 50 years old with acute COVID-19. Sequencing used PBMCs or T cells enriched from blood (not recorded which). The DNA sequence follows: TGTGCTAGTGGAACGGCAGGGTCAGATACGCAGTATTTT. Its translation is CASGTAGSDTQYF. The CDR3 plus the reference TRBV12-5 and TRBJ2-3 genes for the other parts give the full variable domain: DARVTQTPRHKVTEMGQEVTMRCQPILGHNTVFWYRQTMMQGLELLAYFRNRAPLDDSGMPKDRFSAEMPDATLATLKIQPSEPRDSAVYFCASGTAGSDTQYFGPGTRLTVL.